Listed below are T cell receptor beta chains from one sample, sequenced in a study of regulatory T cells in long-lasting Graves disease. TCRdb independently ran MiXCR on the multiplex PCR reads; one entry per CDR3 protein. The sample lists a few hundred thousand distinct CDR3 sequences, over 9.5% seen once, with approximately 17% in the top ten. This same sample was also part of a study on T cells in Graves' hyperthyroidism and ophthalmopathy.

This material consisted of peripheral blood mononuclear cells (PBMCs), taken at new diagnosis, from a patient treated with antithyroid drugs. All receptors derive from a woman between 18 and 30 years old with Graves disease. CDR3s leave out the opening cysteine and the closing phenylalanine or tryptophan. The order of the fields is J gene, clone size, V gene, CDR3 protein. A clone size is listed for some rows: how often the clone was seen (once, few, many), or a class if it is expanded.

J gene: TRBJ1-6
clone size: many
V gene: TRBV18
CDR3 protein: ASSPGTRDNSPLH

J gene: TRBJ1-2
clone size: few
V gene: TRBV20-1
CDR3 protein: SDGTANYGYT

J gene: TRBJ2-2
clone size: many
V gene: TRBV12-3/TRBV12-4
CDR3 protein: ASRSSGLAGGSTYTGELF

J gene: TRBJ1-1
clone size: many
V gene: TRBV29-1
CDR3 protein: SVEAGTEAF

J gene: TRBJ2-7
clone size: many
V gene: TRBV4-2
CDR3 protein: ASSQDRSRPSYEQY

J gene: TRBJ1-6
clone size: many
V gene: TRBV7-2
CDR3 protein: ASSLAGHENSPLH

J gene: TRBJ1-2
clone size: few
V gene: TRBV4-3
CDR3 protein: ASSQGRRGDNYGYT

J gene: TRBJ2-2
clone size: NA
V gene: TRBV5-1
CDR3 protein: ASSSHWRQRTGELF

J gene: TRBJ1-3
clone size: few
V gene: TRBV4-3
CDR3 protein: ASSQVGPGNTIY

J gene: TRBJ1-2
clone size: NA
V gene: TRBV4-2
CDR3 protein: ASSPEGKVRVYGYT

J gene: TRBJ2-1
clone size: many
V gene: TRBV2
CDR3 protein: ASRAPGQGINEQF

J gene: TRBJ2-5
clone size: many
V gene: TRBV6-1
CDR3 protein: ASSLQAETQY

J gene: TRBJ2-1
clone size: few
V gene: TRBV4-1
CDR3 protein: ASSLGQGGSNEQF

J gene: TRBJ1-2
clone size: many
V gene: TRBV6-1
CDR3 protein: ASSSDREGYGYT

J gene: TRBJ1-2
clone size: many
V gene: TRBV19
CDR3 protein: ASRGQTSNYGYT

J gene: TRBJ2-1
clone size: many
V gene: TRBV3-1
CDR3 protein: ASSQFGRGVTEQF

J gene: TRBJ2-3
clone size: few
V gene: TRBV15
CDR3 protein: ATSGYTSGSTDTQY

J gene: TRBJ2-3
clone size: many
V gene: TRBV6-2/TRBV6-3
CDR3 protein: ASSPIRWTRTDTQY

J gene: TRBJ2-1
clone size: many
V gene: TRBV9
CDR3 protein: ASSEGGSYNEQF

J gene: TRBJ2-7
clone size: many
V gene: TRBV19
CDR3 protein: ASSWSGSREQY

J gene: TRBJ2-7
clone size: many
V gene: TRBV29-1
CDR3 protein: SVEITSGSSYEQY

J gene: TRBJ2-7
clone size: many
V gene: TRBV6-1
CDR3 protein: ASSETGTGLAAGSYEQY

J gene: TRBJ2-2
clone size: many
V gene: TRBV13
CDR3 protein: ASRQAANTGELF

J gene: TRBJ2-1
clone size: few
V gene: TRBV10-1
CDR3 protein: ASSPEAGLREQF

J gene: TRBJ2-3
clone size: many
V gene: TRBV20-1
CDR3 protein: SASGRAESRTDTQY

J gene: TRBJ2-1
clone size: NA
V gene: TRBV6-2/TRBV6-3
CDR3 protein: ASSSLTGQGAYEQF

J gene: TRBJ2-7
clone size: many
V gene: TRBV7-6
CDR3 protein: ASSQPTSGESYEQY

J gene: TRBJ2-5
clone size: many
V gene: TRBV12-3/TRBV12-4
CDR3 protein: ASSSLGSGTQY

J gene: TRBJ1-4
clone size: many
V gene: TRBV13
CDR3 protein: ASSSTGGASEKLF

J gene: TRBJ2-7
clone size: many
V gene: TRBV28
CDR3 protein: ASSSPPSGGIGEQY

J gene: TRBJ2-2
clone size: many
V gene: TRBV12-3/TRBV12-4
CDR3 protein: ASSLSPTGELF

J gene: TRBJ2-2
clone size: few
V gene: TRBV12-5
CDR3 protein: ASGSSWGGSSGELF

J gene: TRBJ2-7
clone size: many
V gene: TRBV27
CDR3 protein: ASSTHQGAAYEQY

J gene: TRBJ1-2
clone size: NA
V gene: TRBV18
CDR3 protein: ASSGTENYGYT

J gene: TRBJ1-2
clone size: many
V gene: TRBV9
CDR3 protein: ASSVVANYGYT

J gene: TRBJ2-7
clone size: many
V gene: TRBV11-1
CDR3 protein: ASSFPDSYEQY

J gene: TRBJ2-4
clone size: many
V gene: TRBV11-1
CDR3 protein: ASSLGAQGNIQY

J gene: TRBJ2-7
clone size: many
V gene: TRBV7-6
CDR3 protein: ASSPGTSGSNYEQY

J gene: TRBJ2-2
clone size: many
V gene: TRBV11-2
CDR3 protein: ASSSYRTPNTGELF

J gene: TRBJ2-3
clone size: many
V gene: TRBV20-1
CDR3 protein: SAPIGLLDTQY

J gene: TRBJ1-1
clone size: many
V gene: TRBV27
CDR3 protein: ASSSNRVVNTEAF

J gene: TRBJ2-1
clone size: few
V gene: TRBV7-3
CDR3 protein: ASSLTEVNEQF

J gene: TRBJ2-5
clone size: many
V gene: TRBV18
CDR3 protein: ASSPKNREETQY

J gene: TRBJ2-6
clone size: many
V gene: TRBV6-2/TRBV6-3
CDR3 protein: ASSENRKAGANVLT

J gene: TRBJ2-5
clone size: many
V gene: TRBV11-1
CDR3 protein: ASSSAHGRGETQY

J gene: TRBJ2-7
clone size: many
V gene: TRBV20-1
CDR3 protein: SATGRSYEQY

J gene: TRBJ2-5
clone size: few
V gene: TRBV4-1
CDR3 protein: ASSLGRAQLQETQY

J gene: TRBJ1-2
clone size: many
V gene: TRBV9
CDR3 protein: ASSVGGTVDYGYT

J gene: TRBJ2-7
clone size: many
V gene: TRBV6-5
CDR3 protein: ASSYSGDRGPYEQY

J gene: NA
clone size: many
V gene: TRBV11-2
CDR3 protein: ASSLDRYRAGGGGTQY

J gene: TRBJ2-4
clone size: NA
V gene: TRBV27
CDR3 protein: ASSPQAGWTKNIQY

J gene: TRBJ1-1
clone size: many
V gene: TRBV12-3/TRBV12-4
CDR3 protein: AVRDPGGAF